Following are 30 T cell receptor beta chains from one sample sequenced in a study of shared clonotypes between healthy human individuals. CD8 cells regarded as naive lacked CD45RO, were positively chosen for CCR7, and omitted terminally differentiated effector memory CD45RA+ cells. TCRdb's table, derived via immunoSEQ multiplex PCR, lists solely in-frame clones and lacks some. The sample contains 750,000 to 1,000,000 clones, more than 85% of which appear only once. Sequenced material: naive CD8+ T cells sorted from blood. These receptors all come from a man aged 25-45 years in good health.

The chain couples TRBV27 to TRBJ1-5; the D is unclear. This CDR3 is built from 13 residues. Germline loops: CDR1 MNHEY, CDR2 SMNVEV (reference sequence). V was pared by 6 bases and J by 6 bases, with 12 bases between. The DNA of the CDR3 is TGTGCCAGCAGGACATATGGTGGTCAGCCCCAGCATTTT. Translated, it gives CASRTYGGQPQHF.

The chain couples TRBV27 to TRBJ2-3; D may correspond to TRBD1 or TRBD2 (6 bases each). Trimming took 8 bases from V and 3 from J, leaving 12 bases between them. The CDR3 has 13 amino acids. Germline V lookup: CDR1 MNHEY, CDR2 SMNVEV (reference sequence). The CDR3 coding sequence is TGTGCCAGCGGACGGGGGCGGACAGATACGCAGTATTTT. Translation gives CASGRGRTDTQYF.

The CDR3 sequence is CASSPQRLQGSTDTQYF. CDR3 nucleotides: TGTGCCAGCAGCCCTCAACGGCTACAGGGTAGCACAGATACGCAGTATTTT. The genes are TRBV7-8 and TRBJ2-3, with D perhaps TRBD1 (6 bases). The V and J ends lost 5 bases and 0 bases respectively, with 18 bases between them. Germline-derived CDR1 and CDR2 are SGHVS and FQNEAQ. The CDR3 sequence is 17 residues long.

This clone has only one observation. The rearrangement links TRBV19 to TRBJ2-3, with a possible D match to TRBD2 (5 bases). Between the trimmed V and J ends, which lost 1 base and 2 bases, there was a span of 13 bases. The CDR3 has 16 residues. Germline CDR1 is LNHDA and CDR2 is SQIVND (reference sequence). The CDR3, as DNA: TGTGCCAGTAGTATAGGCGCTAGCTCCCTCACAGATACGCAGTATTTT. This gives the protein CASSIGASSLTDTQYF.

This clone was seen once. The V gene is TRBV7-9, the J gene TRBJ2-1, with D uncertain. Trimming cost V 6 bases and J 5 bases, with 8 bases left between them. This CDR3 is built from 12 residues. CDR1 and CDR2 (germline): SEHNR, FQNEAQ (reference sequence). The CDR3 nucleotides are TGTGCCAGCAGTTACAGACACAATGAGCAGTTCTTC. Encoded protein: CASSYRHNEQFF.

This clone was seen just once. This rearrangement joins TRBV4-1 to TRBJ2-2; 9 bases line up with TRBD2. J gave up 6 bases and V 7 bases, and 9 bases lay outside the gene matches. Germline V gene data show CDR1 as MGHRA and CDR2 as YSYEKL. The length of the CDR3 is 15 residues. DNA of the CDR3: TGCGCCAGCACCACTTCGGCGGGAGGGTCCGGGGAGCTGTTTTTT. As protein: CASTTSAGGSGELFF.

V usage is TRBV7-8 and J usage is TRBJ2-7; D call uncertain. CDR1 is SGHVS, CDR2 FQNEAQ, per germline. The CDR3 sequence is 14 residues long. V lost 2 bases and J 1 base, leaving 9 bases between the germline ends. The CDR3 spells CASSLTRASYEQYF. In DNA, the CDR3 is TGTGCCAGCAGCTTAACTCGGGCGTCCTACGAGCAGTACTTC.

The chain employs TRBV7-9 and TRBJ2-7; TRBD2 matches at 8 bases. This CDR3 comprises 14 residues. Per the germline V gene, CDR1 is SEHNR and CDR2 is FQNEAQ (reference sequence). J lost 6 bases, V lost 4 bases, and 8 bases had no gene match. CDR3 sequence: CASSSVGRAFEQYF. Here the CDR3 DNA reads TGTGCCAGCAGCTCTGTCGGGAGGGCTTTCGAGCAGTACTTC.

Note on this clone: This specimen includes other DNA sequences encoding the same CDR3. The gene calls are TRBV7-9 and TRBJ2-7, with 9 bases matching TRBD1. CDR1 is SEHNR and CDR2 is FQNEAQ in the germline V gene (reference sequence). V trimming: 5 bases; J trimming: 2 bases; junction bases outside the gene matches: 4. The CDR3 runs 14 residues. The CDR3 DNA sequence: TGTGCCAGCAGCCCACGACAGGGGGCCTACGAGCAGTACTTC. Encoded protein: CASSPRQGAYEQYF.

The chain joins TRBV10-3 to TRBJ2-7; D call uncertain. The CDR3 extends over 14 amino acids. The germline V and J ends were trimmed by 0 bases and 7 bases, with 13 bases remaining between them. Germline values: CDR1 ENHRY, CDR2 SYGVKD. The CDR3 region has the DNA TGTGCCATCAGTGAGTCGTCGGCAGATGGTGAGCAGTACTTC. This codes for CAISESSADGEQYF.

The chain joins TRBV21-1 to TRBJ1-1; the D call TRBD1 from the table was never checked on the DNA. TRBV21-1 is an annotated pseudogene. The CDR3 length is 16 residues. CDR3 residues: CASNPWTGPRRTEAFF. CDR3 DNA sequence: TGTGCCAGCAACCCCTGGACAGGGCCACGTAGGACTGAAGCTTTCTTT.

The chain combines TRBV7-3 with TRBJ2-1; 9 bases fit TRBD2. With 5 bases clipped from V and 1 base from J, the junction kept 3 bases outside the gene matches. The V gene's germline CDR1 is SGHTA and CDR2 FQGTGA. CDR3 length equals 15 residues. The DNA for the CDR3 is TGTGCCAGCAGCAAGACTAGCGGTTCCTACAATGAGCAGTTCTTC. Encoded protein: CASSKTSGSYNEQFF.

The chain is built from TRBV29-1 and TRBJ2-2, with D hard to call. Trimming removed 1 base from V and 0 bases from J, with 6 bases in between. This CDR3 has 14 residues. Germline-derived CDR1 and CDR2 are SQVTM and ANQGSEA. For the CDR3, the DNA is TGCAGCGTTGAAGGCAGCCCGAACACCGGGGAGCTGTTTTTT. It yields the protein CSVEGSPNTGELFF.

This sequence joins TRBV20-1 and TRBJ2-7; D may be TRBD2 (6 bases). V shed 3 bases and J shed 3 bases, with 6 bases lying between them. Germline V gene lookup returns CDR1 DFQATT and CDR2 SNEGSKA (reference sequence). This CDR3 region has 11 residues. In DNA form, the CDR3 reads TGCAGTGCTAGGCGGGGCTACGAGCAGTACTTC. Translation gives CSARRGYEQYF.

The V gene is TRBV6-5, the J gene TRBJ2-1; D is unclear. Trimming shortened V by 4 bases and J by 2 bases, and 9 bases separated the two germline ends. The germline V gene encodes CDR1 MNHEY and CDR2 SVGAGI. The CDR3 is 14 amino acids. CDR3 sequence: CASSLQRTYNEQFF. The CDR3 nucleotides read TGTGCCAGCAGTTTACAGAGGACCTACAATGAGCAGTTCTTC.

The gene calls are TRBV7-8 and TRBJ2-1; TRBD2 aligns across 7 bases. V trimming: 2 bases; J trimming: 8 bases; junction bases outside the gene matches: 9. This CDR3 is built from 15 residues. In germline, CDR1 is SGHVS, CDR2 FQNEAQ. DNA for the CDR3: TGTGCCAGCAGCTTAATATGGGGGGGGATCGATGAGCAGTTCTTC. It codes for CASSLIWGGIDEQFF.

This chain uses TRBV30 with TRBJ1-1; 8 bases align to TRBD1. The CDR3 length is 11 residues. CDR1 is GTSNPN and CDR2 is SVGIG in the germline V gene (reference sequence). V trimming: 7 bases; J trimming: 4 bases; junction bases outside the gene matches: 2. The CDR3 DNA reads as TGTGCCTCTGACAGGGGCACTGAAGCTTTCTTT. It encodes CASDRGTEAFF.

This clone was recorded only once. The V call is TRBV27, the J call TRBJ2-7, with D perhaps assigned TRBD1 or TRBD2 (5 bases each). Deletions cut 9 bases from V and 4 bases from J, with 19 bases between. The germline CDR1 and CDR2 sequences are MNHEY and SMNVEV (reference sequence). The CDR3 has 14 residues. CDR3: CASSRPGPIYEQYF. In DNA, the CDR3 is TGTGCCAGTTCCCGTCCGGGACCCATATACGAGCAGTACTTC.

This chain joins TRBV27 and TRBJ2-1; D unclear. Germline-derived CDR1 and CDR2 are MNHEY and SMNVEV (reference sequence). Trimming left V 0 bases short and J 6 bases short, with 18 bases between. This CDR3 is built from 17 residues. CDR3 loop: CASSLSIGLVSGNEQFF. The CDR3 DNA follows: TGTGCCAGCAGTTTATCGATCGGGCTCGTTTCCGGCAATGAGCAGTTCTTC.

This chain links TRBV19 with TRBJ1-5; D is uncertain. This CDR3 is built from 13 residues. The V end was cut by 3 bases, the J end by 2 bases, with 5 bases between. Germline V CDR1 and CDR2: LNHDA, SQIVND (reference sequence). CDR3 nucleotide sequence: TGTGCCAGTAGTATTGTAGGCAATCAGCCCCAGCATTTT. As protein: CASSIVGNQPQHF.

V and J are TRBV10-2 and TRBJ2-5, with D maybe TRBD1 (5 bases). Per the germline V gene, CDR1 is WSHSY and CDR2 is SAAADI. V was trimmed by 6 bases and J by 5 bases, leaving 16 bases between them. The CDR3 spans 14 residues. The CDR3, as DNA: TGCGCCAGCAGGGACACCTCGGCTAGGGAGACCCAGTACTTC. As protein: CASRDTSARETQYF.

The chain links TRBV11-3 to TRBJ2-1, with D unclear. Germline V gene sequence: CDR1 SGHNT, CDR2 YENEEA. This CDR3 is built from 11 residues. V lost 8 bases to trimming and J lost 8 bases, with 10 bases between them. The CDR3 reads CASGLGHEQFF. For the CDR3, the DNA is TGTGCCAGCGGTCTAGGCCATGAGCAGTTCTTC.

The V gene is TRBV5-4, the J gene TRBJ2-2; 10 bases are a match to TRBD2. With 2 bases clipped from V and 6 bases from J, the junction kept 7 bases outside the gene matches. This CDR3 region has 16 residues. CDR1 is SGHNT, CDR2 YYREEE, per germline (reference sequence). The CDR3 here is CASSFIGSGRSGELFF. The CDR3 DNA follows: TGTGCCAGCAGCTTTATTGGTAGCGGGAGGTCCGGGGAGCTGTTTTTT.

The CDR3 nucleotides read TGTGCCAGCAGCTCGAAACTAGCGGGAGACTACAATGAGCAGTTCTTC. Translating it yields CASSSKLAGDYNEQFF. The chain carries TRBV11-1 and TRBJ2-1, with TRBD2 matching over 11 bases. The CDR3 runs 16 residues. The trim removed 4 bases at V and 3 bases at J, leaving 5 bases unmatched. Germline V gene lookup returns CDR1 SGHAT and CDR2 FQDESV (reference sequence). The full variable domain, with the rest looked up from reference TRBV11-1 and TRBJ2-1, is EAEVAQSPRYKITEKSQAVAFWCDPISGHATLYWYRQILGQGPELLVQFQDESVVDDSQLPKDRFSAERLKGVDSTLKIQPAELGDSAMYLCASSSKLAGDYNEQFFGPGTRLTVL.

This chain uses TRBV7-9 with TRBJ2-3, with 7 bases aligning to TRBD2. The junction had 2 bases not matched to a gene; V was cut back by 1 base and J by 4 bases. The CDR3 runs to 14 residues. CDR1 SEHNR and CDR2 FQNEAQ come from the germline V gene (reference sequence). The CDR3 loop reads CASSLGGSPDTQYF. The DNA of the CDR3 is TGTGCCAGCAGCTTAGGCGGGAGCCCAGATACGCAGTATTTT.

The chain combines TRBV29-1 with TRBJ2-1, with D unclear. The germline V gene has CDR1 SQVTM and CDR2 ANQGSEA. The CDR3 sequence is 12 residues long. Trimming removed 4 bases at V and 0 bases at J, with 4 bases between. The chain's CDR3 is CSVVGSYNEQFF. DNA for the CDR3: TGCAGCGTTGTTGGCTCCTACAATGAGCAGTTCTTC.

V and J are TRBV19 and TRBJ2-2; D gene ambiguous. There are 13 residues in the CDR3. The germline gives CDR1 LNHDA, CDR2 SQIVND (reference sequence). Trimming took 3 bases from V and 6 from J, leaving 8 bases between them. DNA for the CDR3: TGTGCCAGTAGTATCGTGGGGTCCGGGGAGCTGTTTTTT. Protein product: CASSIVGSGELFF.

The CDR3 sequence is CASSPKDVSSYNEQFF. CDR3 sequence (DNA): TGTGCCAGCTCACCCAAAGACGTTAGCTCCTACAATGAGCAGTTCTTC. This chain joins TRBV18 and TRBJ2-1; D uncertain. V was clipped by 3 bases and J by 0 bases, with 12 bases between them. Germline-derived CDR1 and CDR2 are KGHSH and LQKENI. CDR3 size: 16 residues.

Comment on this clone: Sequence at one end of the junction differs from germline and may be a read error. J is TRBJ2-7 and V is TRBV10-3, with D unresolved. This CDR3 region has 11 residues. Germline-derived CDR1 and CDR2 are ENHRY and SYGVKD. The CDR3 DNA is TGCGCCACCAGCGCACCCTACGAGCAGTACTTC. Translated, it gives CATSAPYEQYF.

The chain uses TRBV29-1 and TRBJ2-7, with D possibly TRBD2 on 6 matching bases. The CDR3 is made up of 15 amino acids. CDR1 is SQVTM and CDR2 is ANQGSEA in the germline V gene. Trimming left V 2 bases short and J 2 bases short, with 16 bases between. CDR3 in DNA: TGCAGCGTTGAAATGGCGACGGGGGTTACCTACGAGCAGTACTTC. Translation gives CSVEMATGVTYEQYF.